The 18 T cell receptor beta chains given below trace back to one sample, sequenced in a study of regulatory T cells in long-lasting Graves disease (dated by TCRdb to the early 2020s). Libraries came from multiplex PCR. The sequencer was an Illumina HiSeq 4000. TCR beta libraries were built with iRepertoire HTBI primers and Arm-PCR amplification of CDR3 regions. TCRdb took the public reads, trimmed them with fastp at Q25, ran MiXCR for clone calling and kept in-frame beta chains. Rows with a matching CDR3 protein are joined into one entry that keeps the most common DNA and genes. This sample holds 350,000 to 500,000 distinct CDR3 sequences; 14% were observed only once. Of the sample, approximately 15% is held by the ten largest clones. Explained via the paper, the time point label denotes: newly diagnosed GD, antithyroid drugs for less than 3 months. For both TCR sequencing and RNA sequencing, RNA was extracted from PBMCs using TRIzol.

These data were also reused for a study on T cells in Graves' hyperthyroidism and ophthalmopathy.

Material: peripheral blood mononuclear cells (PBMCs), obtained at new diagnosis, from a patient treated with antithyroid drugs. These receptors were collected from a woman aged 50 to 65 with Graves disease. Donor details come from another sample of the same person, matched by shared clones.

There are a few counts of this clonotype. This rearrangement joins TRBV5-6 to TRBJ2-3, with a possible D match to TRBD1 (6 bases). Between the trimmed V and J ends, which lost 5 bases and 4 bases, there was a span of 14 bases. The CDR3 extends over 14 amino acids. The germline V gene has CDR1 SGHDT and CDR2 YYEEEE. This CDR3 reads CASRAGTGSDTQYF. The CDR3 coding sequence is TGTGCCAGCAGGGCTGGAACAGGGTCAGATACGCAGTATTTT.

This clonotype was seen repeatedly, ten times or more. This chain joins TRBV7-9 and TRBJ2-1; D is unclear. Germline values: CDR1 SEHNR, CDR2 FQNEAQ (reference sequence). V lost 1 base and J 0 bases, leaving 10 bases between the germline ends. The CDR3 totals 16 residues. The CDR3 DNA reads TGTGCCAGCAGCTTAGAGGGTTACATCTCCTACAATGAGCAGTTCTTC. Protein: CASSLEGYISYNEQFF. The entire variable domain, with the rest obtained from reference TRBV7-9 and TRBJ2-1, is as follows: DTGVSQNPRHKITKRGQNVTFRCDPISEHNRLYWYRQTLGQGPEFLTYFQNEAQLEKSRLLSDRFSAERPKGSFSTLEIQRTEQGDSAMYLCASSLEGYISYNEQFFGPGTRLTVL.

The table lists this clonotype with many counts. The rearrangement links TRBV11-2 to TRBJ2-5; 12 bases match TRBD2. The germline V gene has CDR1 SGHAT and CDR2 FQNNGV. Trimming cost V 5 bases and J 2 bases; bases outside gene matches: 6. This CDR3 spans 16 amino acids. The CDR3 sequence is CASSLAGLAGQETQYF. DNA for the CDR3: TGTGCCAGCAGCCTGGCCGGACTAGCGGGGCAAGAGACCCAGTACTTC.

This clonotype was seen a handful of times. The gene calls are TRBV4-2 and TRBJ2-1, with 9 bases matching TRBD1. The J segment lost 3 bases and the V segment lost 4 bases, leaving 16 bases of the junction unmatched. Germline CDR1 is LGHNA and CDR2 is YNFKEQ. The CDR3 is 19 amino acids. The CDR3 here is CASSPGQGRRPSVYNEQFF. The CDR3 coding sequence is TGTGCCAGCAGCCCGGGACAGGGACGACGGCCGAGTGTCTACAATGAGCAGTTCTTC.

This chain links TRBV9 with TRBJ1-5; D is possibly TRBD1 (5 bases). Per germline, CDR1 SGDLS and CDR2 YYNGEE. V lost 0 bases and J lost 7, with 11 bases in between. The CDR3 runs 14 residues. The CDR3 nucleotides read TGTGCCAGCAGCGTAGAGGCAGGGAGGCAGCCCCAGCATTTT. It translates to CASSVEAGRQPQHF.

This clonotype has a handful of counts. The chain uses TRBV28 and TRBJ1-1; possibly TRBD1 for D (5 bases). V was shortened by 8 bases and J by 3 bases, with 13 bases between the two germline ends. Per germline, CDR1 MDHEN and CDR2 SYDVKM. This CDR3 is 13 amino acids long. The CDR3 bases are TGTGCCAGCCTAGGGGCAGGTTACACTGAAGCTTTCTTT. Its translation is CASLGAGYTEAFF.

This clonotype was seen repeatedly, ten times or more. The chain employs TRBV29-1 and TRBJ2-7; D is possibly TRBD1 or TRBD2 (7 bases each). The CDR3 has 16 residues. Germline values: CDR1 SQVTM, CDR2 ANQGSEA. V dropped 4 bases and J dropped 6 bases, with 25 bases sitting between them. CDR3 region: CSVAVMGGTVSTEQYF. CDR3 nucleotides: TGCAGCGTTGCAGTGATGGGGGGGACAGTATCTACCGAGCAGTACTTC.

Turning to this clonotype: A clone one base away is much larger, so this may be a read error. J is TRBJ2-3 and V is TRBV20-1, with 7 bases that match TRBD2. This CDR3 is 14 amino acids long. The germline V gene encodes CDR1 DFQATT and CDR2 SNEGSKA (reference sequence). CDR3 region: CSAKGRGFTDKQYF. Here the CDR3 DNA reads TGCAGTGCTAAAGGGAGGGGTTTCACAGATAAGCAGTATTTT.

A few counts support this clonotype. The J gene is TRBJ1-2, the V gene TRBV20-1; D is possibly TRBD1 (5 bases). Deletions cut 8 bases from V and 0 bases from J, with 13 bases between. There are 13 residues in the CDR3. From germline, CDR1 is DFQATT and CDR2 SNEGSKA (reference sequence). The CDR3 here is CSTSGMPNYGYTF. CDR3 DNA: TGCAGTACATCAGGGATGCCTAACTATGGCTACACCTTC.

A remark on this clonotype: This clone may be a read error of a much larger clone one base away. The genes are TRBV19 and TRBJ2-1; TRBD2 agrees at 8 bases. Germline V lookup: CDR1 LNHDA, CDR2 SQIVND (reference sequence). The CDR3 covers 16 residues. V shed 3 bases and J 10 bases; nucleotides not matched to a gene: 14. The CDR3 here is CASSIPGLGSSGEQFF. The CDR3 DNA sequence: TGTGCCAGTAGTATCCCGGGACTAGGCTCATCAGGGGAGCAGTTCTTC.

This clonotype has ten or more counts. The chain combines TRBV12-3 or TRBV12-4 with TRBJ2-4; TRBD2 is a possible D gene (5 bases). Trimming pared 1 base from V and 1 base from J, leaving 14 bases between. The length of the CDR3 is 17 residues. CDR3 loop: CASSLGAISGAKNIQYF. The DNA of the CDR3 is TGTGCCAGCAGTTTAGGGGCGATATCGGGGGCCAAAAACATTCAGTACTTC.

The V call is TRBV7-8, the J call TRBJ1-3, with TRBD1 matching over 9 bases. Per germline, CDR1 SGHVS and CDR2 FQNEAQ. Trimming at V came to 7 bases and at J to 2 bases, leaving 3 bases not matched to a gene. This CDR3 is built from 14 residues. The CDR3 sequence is CASTQGAAGNTIYF. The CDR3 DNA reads TGTGCCAGCACACAGGGGGCAGCTGGAAACACCATATATTTT.

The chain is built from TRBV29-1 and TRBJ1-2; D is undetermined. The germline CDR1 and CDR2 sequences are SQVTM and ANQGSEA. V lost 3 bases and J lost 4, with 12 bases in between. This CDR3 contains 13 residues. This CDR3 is CSVETEELYGYTF. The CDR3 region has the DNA TGCAGCGTTGAGACCGAGGAACTCTATGGCTACACCTTC.

Here the CDR3 reads CSAPTLTDRGGSYEQYF. Written as DNA, the CDR3 is TGCAGTGCTCCTACGCTTACCGACAGGGGGGGCTCCTACGAGCAGTACTTC. The chain is built from TRBV20-1 and TRBJ2-7; the match to TRBD1 covers 9 bases. The CDR3 consists of 17 residues. Germline lookup yields CDR1 DFQATT and CDR2 SNEGSKA (reference sequence). V was pared by 5 bases and J by 0 bases, with 14 bases of the junction left unmatched.

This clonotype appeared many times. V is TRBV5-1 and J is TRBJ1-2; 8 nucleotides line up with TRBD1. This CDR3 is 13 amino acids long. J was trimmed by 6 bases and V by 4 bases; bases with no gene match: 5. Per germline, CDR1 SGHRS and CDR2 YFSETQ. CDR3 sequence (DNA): TGCGCCAGCAGCATGGACAGGGCGGATGGCTACACCTTC. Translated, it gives CASSMDRADGYTF.

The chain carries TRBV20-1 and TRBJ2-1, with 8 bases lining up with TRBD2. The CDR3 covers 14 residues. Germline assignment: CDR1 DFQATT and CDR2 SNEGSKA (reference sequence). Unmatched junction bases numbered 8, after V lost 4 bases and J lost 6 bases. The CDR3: CSAIGLARGNEQFF. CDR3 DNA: TGCAGTGCTATAGGACTAGCCCGTGGCAATGAGCAGTTCTTC.

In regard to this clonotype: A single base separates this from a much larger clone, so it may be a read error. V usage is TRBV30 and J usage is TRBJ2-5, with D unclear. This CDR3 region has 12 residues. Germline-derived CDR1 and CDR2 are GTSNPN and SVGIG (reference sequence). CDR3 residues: CARSVLGETQYF. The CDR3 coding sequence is TGTGCCCGGAGTGTACTGGGGGAGACCCAGTACTTC.

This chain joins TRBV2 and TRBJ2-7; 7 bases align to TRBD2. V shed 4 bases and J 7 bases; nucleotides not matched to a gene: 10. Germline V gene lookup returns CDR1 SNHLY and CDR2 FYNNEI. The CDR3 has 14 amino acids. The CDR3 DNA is TGTGCCAGCAGTGGGGGAGCGGGATGGAGAGAGCAGTACTTC. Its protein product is CASSGGAGWREQYF.